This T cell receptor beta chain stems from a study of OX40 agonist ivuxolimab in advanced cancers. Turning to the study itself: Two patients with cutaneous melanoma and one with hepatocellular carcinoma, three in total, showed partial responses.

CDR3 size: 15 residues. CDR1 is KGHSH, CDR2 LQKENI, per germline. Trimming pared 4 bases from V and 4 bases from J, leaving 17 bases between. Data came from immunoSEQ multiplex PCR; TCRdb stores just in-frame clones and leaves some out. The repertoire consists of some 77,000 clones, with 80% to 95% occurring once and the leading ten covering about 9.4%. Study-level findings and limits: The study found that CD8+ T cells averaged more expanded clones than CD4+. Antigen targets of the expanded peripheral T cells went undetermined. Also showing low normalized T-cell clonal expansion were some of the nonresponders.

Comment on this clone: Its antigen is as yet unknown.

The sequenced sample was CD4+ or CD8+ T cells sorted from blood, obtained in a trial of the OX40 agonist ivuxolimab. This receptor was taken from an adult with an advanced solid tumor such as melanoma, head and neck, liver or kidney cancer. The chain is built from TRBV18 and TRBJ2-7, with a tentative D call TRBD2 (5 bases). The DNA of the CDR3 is TGTGCCAGCTCACACCGGGAAAATTTGCCGTACGAGCAGTACTTC. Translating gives CASSHRENLPYEQYF.